These T cell receptor beta chains were read from a single sample in a study of cytomegalovirus exposure and HLA in healthy donors. Using immunoSEQ multiplex PCR, the repertoire was profiled, and TCRdb retains in-frame clones only, with some absent. This table has a few hundred thousand clones, 92% appearing once. The specimen was PBMCs. The receptors were gathered from a girl aged 2-10 years in good health and CMV-seronegative. Both conserved end residues are part of each CDR3. The order of the fields is CDR3 DNA, CDR3 protein, V gene, D gene, clone size, J gene. D genes are given only for firm matches. Clone size is shown for a subset of rows, as once, few, many or a class of expanded clone.

cdr3_nt: TGTGCCAGCAGCGCCTGGAGGGGCACTGAAGCTTTCTTT
cdr3_aa: CASSAWRGTEAFF
v_call: TRBV11-3
d_call: NA
clone_size: NA
j_call: TRBJ1-1

cdr3_nt: TGCGCCAGCAGCCAGGCCGGACAGGGGAGTGAAAAACTGTTTTTT
cdr3_aa: CASSQAGQGSEKLFF
v_call: TRBV4-1
d_call: TRBD1
clone_size: NA
j_call: TRBJ1-4

cdr3_nt: TGTGCCAGCAGCTTAGGGGACAGGGGGCTTCCTAATGAAAAACTGTTTTTT
cdr3_aa: CASSLGDRGLPNEKLFF
v_call: TRBV11-2
d_call: TRBD1
clone_size: NA
j_call: TRBJ1-4

cdr3_nt: TGTGCCGGGCGGACAGGAGGCACCGGGGAGCTGTTTTTT
cdr3_aa: CAGRTGGTGELFF
v_call: TRBV6-1
d_call: TRBD1
clone_size: NA
j_call: TRBJ2-2

cdr3_nt: TGCGCCAGCAGTGGGGGACAGATAAGGGAAGCTTTCTTT
cdr3_aa: CASSGGQIREAFF
v_call: TRBV10-1
d_call: TRBD1
clone_size: NA
j_call: TRBJ1-1

cdr3_nt: TGCGCCAGCAGCCAAGATCTACAGAATCAGCCCCAGCATTTT
cdr3_aa: CASSQDLQNQPQHF
v_call: TRBV4-1
d_call: NA
clone_size: NA
j_call: TRBJ1-5

cdr3_nt: TGTGCCTGGAGTCAGGGAACCAATCAGCCCCAGCATTTT
cdr3_aa: CAWSQGTNQPQHF
v_call: TRBV30
d_call: NA
clone_size: NA
j_call: TRBJ1-5

cdr3_nt: TGTGCCAGCGGCCTCGATGGGACTCGCAAAGGTGAGCAGTACTTC
cdr3_aa: CASGLDGTRKGEQYF
v_call: TRBV28
d_call: NA
clone_size: NA
j_call: TRBJ2-7

cdr3_nt: TGTGCCAGCAGCCCCTACCCCGGACAGGGGGCATGGGGCTACACCTTC
cdr3_aa: CASSPYPGQGAWGYTF
v_call: TRBV14
d_call: TRBD1
clone_size: once
j_call: TRBJ1-2

cdr3_nt: TGTGCCAGCAGTGAAGACGGGAGCCGCCGTGGCGACGAGCAGTACTTC
cdr3_aa: CASSEDGSRRGDEQYF
v_call: TRBV6-1
d_call: NA
clone_size: NA
j_call: TRBJ2-7

cdr3_nt: TGTGCCAGCAGCCAAGGGGAAGTTACTAGCACTTTCGTTGAGCAGTTCTTC
cdr3_aa: CASSQGEVTSTFVEQFF
v_call: TRBV4-2
d_call: NA
clone_size: once
j_call: TRBJ2-1

cdr3_nt: TGTGCCAGCCTACGGGAGAGTGGGGCCAACGTCCTGACTTTC
cdr3_aa: CASLRESGANVLTF
v_call: TRBV18
d_call: NA
clone_size: NA
j_call: TRBJ2-6

cdr3_nt: TGTGCCAGTTCAGACTACGAGCAGTACTTC
cdr3_aa: CASSDYEQYF
v_call: TRBV28
d_call: NA
clone_size: NA
j_call: TRBJ2-7

cdr3_nt: TGTGCCTGGAGCGTCGACAATCTCGCCACCATATATTTT
cdr3_aa: CAWSVDNLATIYF
v_call: TRBV30
d_call: NA
clone_size: NA
j_call: TRBJ1-3

cdr3_nt: TGTGCCAGCAGTAGAACAGGGGGCTCCGGGGAGCTGTTTTTT
cdr3_aa: CASSRTGGSGELFF
v_call: TRBV7-2
d_call: TRBD1
clone_size: NA
j_call: TRBJ2-2

cdr3_nt: TGTGCCAGCAGTACAGGGGGCTACGAGCAGTACTTC
cdr3_aa: CASSTGGYEQYF
v_call: TRBV6-6
d_call: TRBD1
clone_size: NA
j_call: TRBJ2-7

cdr3_nt: TGCGCCAGCAGCCAAGGCCTCCTGTACGGGGAAAAGAACACCGGGGAGCTGTTTTTT
cdr3_aa: CASSQGLLYGEKNTGELFF
v_call: TRBV5-1
d_call: NA
clone_size: NA
j_call: TRBJ2-2

cdr3_nt: TGCAGGACAGGGACTGAAGCTTTCTTT
cdr3_aa: CRTGTEAFF
v_call: TRBV20-1
d_call: TRBD1
clone_size: NA
j_call: TRBJ1-1

cdr3_nt: TGTGCCAGCAGTGACGTGGGGGGACCCACAGATACGCAGTATTTT
cdr3_aa: CASSDVGGPTDTQYF
v_call: TRBV6-4
d_call: NA
clone_size: NA
j_call: TRBJ2-3

cdr3_nt: TGTGCCAGCAGCTTGGGACAGGGGCTGCTCTACGGGGAGCTGTTTTTT
cdr3_aa: CASSLGQGLLYGELFF
v_call: TRBV11-2
d_call: TRBD1
clone_size: NA
j_call: TRBJ2-2

cdr3_nt: TGTGCCAGCAGTGAAAGGGGGAGAGGAGAGACCCAGTACTTC
cdr3_aa: CASSERGRGETQYF
v_call: TRBV6-1
d_call: NA
clone_size: NA
j_call: TRBJ2-5

cdr3_nt: TGTGCCAGCAGTTTAGGGTCTCAGGGGTCTAACTATGGCTACACCTTC
cdr3_aa: CASSLGSQGSNYGYTF
v_call: TRBV28
d_call: NA
clone_size: NA
j_call: TRBJ1-2

cdr3_nt: TGTGCCAGCAGCACCTACAGCACAGATACGCAGTATTTT
cdr3_aa: CASSTYSTDTQYF
v_call: TRBV7-9
d_call: NA
clone_size: NA
j_call: TRBJ2-3

cdr3_nt: TGTGCCAGCAGTGAATATGGGGGGGGGCGGGTTAATGAGCAGTTCTTC
cdr3_aa: CASSEYGGGRVNEQFF
v_call: TRBV25-1
d_call: NA
clone_size: NA
j_call: TRBJ2-1

cdr3_nt: TGTGCCAGCAGTTTCCCCCGGGACAGGCTCGTAAAACTGTTTTTT
cdr3_aa: CASSFPRDRLVKLFF
v_call: TRBV6-6
d_call: TRBD1
clone_size: NA
j_call: TRBJ1-4

cdr3_nt: TGTGCCAGCAGTTTTTTGAGGAGAGAGCAGTTCTTC
cdr3_aa: CASSFLRREQFF
v_call: TRBV28
d_call: NA
clone_size: NA
j_call: TRBJ2-1

cdr3_nt: TGTTCCAGCAGCGAAGGAGGAGGGAATTCACCCCTCCACTTT
cdr3_aa: CSSSEGGGNSPLHF
v_call: TRBV7-9
d_call: NA
clone_size: NA
j_call: TRBJ1-6

cdr3_nt: TGTGCCAGCAGCTCTTCCCCGGGGACAGCTTATGGCTACACCTTC
cdr3_aa: CASSSSPGTAYGYTF
v_call: TRBV11-2
d_call: TRBD1
clone_size: NA
j_call: TRBJ1-2

cdr3_nt: TGTGCCAGCAGTGAATCGGAACTAGCGAATACGCAGTATTTT
cdr3_aa: CASSESELANTQYF
v_call: TRBV6-1
d_call: TRBD2
clone_size: NA
j_call: TRBJ2-3

cdr3_nt: TGTGCCAGCAGTTTAGTTGGAGGGAGCAGTGAAAAACTGTTTTTT
cdr3_aa: CASSLVGGSSEKLFF
v_call: TRBV28
d_call: NA
clone_size: NA
j_call: TRBJ1-4

cdr3_nt: TGTGCCAGCAGTGACATAGGCCAGGGGAATGAAAAACTGTTTTTT
cdr3_aa: CASSDIGQGNEKLFF
v_call: TRBV2
d_call: NA
clone_size: NA
j_call: TRBJ1-4

cdr3_nt: TGTGCCAGCAGTTTATCAGGGGCTAATCAGCCCCAGCATTTT
cdr3_aa: CASSLSGANQPQHF
v_call: TRBV27
d_call: NA
clone_size: NA
j_call: TRBJ1-5